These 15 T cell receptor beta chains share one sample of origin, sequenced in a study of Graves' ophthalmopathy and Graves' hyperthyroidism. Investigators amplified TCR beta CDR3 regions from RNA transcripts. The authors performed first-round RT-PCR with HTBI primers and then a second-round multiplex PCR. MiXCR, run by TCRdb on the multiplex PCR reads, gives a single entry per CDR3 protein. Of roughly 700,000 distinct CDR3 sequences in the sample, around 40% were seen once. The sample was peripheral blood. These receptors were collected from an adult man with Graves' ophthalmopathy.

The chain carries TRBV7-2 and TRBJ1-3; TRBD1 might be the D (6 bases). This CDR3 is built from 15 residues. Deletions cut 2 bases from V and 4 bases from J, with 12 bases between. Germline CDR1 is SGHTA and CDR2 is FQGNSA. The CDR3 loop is CASSLRGGLGNTIYF. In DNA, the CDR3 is TGTGCCAGCAGCTTACGCGGGGGGCTCGGAAACACCATATATTTT.

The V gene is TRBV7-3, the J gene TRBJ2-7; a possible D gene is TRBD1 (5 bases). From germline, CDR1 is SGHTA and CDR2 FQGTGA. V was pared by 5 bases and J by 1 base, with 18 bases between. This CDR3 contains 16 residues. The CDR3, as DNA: TGTGCCAGCAGCCCGAGCTCTGGGGCGGTATCCTACGAGCAGTACTTC. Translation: CASSPSSGAVSYEQYF.

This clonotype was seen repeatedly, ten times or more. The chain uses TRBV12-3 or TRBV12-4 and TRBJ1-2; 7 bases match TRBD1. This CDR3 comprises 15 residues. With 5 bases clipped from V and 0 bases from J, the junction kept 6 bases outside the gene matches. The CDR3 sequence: CASSPTGNTNYGYTF. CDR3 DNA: TGTGCCAGCAGTCCGACAGGGAATACTAACTATGGCTACACCTTC.

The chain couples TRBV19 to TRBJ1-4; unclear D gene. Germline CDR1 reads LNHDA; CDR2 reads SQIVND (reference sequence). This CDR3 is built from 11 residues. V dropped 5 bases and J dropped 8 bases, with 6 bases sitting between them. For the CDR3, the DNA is TGTGCCAGTAGTGCGGGAGAAAAACTGTTTTTT. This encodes CASSAGEKLFF.

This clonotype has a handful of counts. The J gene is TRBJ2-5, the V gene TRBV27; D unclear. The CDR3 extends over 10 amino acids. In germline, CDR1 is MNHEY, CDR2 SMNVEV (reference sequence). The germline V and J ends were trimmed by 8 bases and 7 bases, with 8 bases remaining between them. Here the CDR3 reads CASGRGTQYF. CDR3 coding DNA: TGTGCCAGCGGCAGAGGGACCCAGTACTTC.

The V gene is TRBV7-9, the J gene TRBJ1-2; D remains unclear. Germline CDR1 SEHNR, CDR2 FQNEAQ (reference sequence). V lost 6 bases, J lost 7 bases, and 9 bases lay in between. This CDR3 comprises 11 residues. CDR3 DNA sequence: TGTGCCAGCAGTTCAACAATTGGCTACACCTTC. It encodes CASSSTIGYTF. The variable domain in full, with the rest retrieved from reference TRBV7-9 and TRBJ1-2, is DTGVSQNPRHKITKRGQNVTFRCDPISEHNRLYWYRQTLGQGPEFLTYFQNEAQLEKSRLLSDRFSAERPKGSFSTLEIQRTEQGDSAMYLCASSSTIGYTFGSGTRLTVV.

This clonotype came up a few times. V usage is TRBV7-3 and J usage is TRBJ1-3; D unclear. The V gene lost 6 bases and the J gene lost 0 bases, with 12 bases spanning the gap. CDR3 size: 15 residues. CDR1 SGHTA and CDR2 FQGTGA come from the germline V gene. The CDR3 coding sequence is TGTGCCAGCAGTTATACGGCCCGCTCTGGAAACACCATATATTTT. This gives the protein CASSYTARSGNTIYF.

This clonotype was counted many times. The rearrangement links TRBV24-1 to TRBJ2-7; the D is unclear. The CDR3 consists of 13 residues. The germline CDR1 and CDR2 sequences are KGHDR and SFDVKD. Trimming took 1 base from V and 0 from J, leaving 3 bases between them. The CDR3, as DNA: TGTGCCACCAGTGATTTCGGCTCCTACGAGCAGTACTTC. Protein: CATSDFGSYEQYF.

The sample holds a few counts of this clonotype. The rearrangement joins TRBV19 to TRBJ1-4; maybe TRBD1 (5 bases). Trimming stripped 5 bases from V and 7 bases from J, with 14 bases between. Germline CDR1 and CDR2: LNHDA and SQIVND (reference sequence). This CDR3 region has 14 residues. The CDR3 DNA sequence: TGTGCCAGTAGTGGAAGGACAAGGTTTGAAAAACTGTTTTTT. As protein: CASSGRTRFEKLFF.

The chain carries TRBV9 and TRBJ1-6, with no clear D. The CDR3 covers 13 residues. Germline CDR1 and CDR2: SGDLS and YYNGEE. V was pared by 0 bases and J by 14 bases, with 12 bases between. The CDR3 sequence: CASSVVEGTSLHF. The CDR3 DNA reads TGTGCCAGCAGCGTAGTAGAGGGCACATCCCTCCACTTT.

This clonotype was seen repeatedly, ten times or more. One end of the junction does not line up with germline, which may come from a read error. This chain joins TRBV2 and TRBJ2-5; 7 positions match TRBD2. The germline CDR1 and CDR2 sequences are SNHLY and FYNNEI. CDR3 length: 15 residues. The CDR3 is CASNEDKRGQETQYF. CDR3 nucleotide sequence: TGTGCCAGCAATGAAGACAAGCGGGGCCAAGAGACCCAGTACTTC. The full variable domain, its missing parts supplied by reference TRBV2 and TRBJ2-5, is EPEVTQTPSHQVTQMGQEVILRCVPISNHLYFYWYRQILGQKVEFLVSFYNNEISEKSEIFDDQFSVERPDGSNFTLKIRSTKLEDSAMYFCASNEDKRGQETQYFGPGTRLLVL.

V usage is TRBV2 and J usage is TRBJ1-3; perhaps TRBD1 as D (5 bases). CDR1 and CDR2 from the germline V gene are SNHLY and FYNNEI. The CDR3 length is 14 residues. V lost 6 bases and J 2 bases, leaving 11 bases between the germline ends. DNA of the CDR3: TGTGCCAGCAGCAACCTAGGGGCTGGAAACACCATATATTTT. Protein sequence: CASSNLGAGNTIYF.

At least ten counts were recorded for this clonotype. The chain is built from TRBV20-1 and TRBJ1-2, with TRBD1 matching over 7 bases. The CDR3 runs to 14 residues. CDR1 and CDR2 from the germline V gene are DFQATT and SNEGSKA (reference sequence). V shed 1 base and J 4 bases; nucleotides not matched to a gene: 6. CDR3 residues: CSARVGDRAYGYTF. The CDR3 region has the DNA TGCAGTGCTAGAGTTGGGGACAGAGCCTATGGCTACACCTTC.

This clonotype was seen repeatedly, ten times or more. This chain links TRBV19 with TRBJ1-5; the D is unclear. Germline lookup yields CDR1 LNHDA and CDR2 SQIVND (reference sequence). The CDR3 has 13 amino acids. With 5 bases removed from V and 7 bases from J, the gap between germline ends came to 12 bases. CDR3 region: CASSPWERQPQHF. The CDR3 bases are TGTGCCAGTAGTCCCTGGGAAAGACAGCCCCAGCATTTT.

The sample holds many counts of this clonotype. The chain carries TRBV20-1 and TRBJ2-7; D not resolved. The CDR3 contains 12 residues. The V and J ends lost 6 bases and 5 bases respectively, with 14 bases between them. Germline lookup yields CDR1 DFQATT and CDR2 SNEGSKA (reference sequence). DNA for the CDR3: TGCAGTGCCAACCCGCAACGGAACGAGCAGTACTTC. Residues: CSANPQRNEQYF.